This T cell receptor (beta chain) was identified during a study of cytomegalovirus exposure and HLA in healthy donors. The count of this clone is one. Use of 60 Vbeta and 13 Jbeta primers characterized the PCR. Assay used: immunoSEQ multiplex PCR; TCRdb lists only in-frame clones, some missing. The data hold hundreds of thousands of clones, with 75% to 90% observed a single time. The clonotype comes from a woman aged 18-35 years in good health and CMV-seronegative. Sequences were obtained from PBMCs.

The CDR3 DNA follows: TGTGCCAGCTCATACGACGGGTTGCAGACCCAGTACTTC. Residues: CASSYDGLQTQYF. V is TRBV18 and J is TRBJ2-5; no firm D call. V shed 5 bases and J shed 6 bases, with 13 bases lying between them. Germline V lookup: CDR1 KGHSH, CDR2 LQKENI. The CDR3 has 13 residues. The variable domain in full, completed from reference TRBV18 and TRBJ2-5, reads NAGVMQNPRHLVRRRGQEARLRCSPMKGHSHVYWYRQLPEEGLKFMVYLQKENIIDESGMPKERFSAEFPKEGPSILRIQQVVRGDSAAYFCASSYDGLQTQYFGPGTRLLVL.